Sequencing of this T cell receptor (beta chain) was carried out in a study of T cell responses to AZD1222 COVID-19 vaccine. Study-level points and caveats: Possibly, clonal diversity was underestimated; donors were largely white British and included more females.

About this clone: The antigen is not known.

Assay: immunoSEQ multiplex PCR; the TCRdb copy retains only in-frame clones and omits some. The table shows roughly 180,000 clones, with 90% to 95% occurring only once. The sample was peripheral blood, taken on day 0 of AZD1222 vaccination. This sequence originates from an adult in good health.

CDR3 loop: CASSDDPNTEAFF. For the CDR3, the DNA is TGTGCCAGCAGTGACGACCCGAACACTGAAGCTTTCTTT. V usage is TRBV6-1 and J usage is TRBJ1-1; D remains unclear. The CDR3 sequence is 13 residues long. The germline V gene has CDR1 MNHNS and CDR2 SASEGT. With 3 bases removed from V and 1 base from J, the gap between germline ends came to 6 bases.